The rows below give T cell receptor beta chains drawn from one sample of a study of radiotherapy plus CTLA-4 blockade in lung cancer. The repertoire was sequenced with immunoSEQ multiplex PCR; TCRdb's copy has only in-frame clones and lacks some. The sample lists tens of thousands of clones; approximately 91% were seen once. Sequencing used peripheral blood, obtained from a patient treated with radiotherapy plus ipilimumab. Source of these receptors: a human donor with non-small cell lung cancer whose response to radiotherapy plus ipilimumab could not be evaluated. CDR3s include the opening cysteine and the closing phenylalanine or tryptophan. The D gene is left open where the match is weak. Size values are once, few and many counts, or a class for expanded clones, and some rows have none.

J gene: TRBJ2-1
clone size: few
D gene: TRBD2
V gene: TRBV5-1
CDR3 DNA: TGCGCCAGCAGCTCGGGACTAGCGGATTACAATGAGCAGTTCTTC
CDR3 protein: CASSSGLADYNEQFF

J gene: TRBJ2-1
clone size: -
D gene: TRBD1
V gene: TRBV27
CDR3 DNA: TGTGCCAGCAGACCCGGGACAGGGGAATCTCCCTACAATGAGCAGTTCTTC
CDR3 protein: CASRPGTGESPYNEQFF

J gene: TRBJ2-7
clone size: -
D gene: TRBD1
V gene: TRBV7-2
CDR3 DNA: TGTGCCAGCAGCCCAATCGACAGGGCCACCTCCTACGAGCAGTACTTC
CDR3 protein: CASSPIDRATSYEQYF

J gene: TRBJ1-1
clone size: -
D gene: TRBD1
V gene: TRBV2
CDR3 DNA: TGTGCCAGCAGTGGCGGACAGGGCTTGAACACTGAAGCTTTCTTT
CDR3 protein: CASSGGQGLNTEAFF

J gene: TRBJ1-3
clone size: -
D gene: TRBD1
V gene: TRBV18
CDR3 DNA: TGTGCCAGCTCCGGACAGGGTGGTGTAAACACCATATATTTT
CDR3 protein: CASSGQGGVNTIYF

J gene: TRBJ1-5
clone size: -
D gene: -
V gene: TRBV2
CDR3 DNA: TGTGCCAGCAACTGGGGGGGCAATCAGCCCCAGCATTTT
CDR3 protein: CASNWGGNQPQHF

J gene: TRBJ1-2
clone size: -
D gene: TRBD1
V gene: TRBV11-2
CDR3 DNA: TGTGCCAGCAGCTTATCCGACAGGGGATCATATGGCTACACCTTC
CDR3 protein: CASSLSDRGSYGYTF

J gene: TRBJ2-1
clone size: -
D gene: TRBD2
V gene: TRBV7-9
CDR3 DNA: TGTGCCAGCAGCTTTGTAGCGGGAAATGAGCAGTTCTTC
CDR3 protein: CASSFVAGNEQFF

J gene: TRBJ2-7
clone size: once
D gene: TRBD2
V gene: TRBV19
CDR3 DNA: TGTGCCAGTAGTAAGCACGGGACTAGCGGGTTCTACGAGCAGTACTTC
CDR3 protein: CASSKHGTSGFYEQYF

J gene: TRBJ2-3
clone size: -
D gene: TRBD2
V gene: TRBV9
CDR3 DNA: TGTGCCAGCAGCGCGGGACTAGCGGGGGGGAAAAGCACAGATACGCAGTATTTT
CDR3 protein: CASSAGLAGGKSTDTQYF

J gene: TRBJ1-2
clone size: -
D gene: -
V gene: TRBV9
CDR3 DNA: TGTGCCAGCAGCCCCCAGACAAGACCCAACTATGGCTACACCTTC
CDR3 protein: CASSPQTRPNYGYTF

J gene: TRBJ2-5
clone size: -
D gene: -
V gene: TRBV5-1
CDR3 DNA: TGCGCCAGCAGCTTGGCGACAGCCCAAGAGACCCAGTACTTC
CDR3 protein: CASSLATAQETQYF

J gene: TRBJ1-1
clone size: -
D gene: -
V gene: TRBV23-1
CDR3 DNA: TGCGCCAGCAGTCGAGGCAGGGGCACTGAAGCTTTCTTT
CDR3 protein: CASSRGRGTEAFF

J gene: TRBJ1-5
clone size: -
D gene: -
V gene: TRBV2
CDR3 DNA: TGTGCCAGCAACATCCCGCCCGATCAGCCCCAGCATTTT
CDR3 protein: CASNIPPDQPQHF

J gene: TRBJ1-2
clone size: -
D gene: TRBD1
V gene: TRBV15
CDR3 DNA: TGTGCCACCAGCTGGGGACAGGGGGCCTCTAACTATGGCTACACCTTC
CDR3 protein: CATSWGQGASNYGYTF

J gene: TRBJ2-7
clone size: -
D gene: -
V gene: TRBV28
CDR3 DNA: TGTGCCAGCAGTTTCTCCTCCTACGAGCAGTACTTC
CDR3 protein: CASSFSSYEQYF

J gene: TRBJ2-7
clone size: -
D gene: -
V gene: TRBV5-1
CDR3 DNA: TGCGCCAGCAGCCAACAGGGCTGGAGCTCCTACGAGCAGTACTTC
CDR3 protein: CASSQQGWSSYEQYF

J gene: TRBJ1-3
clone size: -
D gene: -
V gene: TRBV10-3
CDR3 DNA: TGTGCCATCAGGAACGACAGGAGCTCTGGAAGCACCATATATTTT
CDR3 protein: CAIRNDRSSGSTIYF

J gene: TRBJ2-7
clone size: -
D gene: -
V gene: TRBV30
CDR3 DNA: TGTGCCTGGATCGAGGAACATTCCTACGAGCAGTACTTC
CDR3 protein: CAWIEEHSYEQYF

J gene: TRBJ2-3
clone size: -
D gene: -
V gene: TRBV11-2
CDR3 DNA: TGTGCCAGCAGCTCTCCTCCTGGGGGCGGGAGAAGGAGTACGCAGTATTTT
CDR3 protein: CASSSPPGGGRRSTQYF